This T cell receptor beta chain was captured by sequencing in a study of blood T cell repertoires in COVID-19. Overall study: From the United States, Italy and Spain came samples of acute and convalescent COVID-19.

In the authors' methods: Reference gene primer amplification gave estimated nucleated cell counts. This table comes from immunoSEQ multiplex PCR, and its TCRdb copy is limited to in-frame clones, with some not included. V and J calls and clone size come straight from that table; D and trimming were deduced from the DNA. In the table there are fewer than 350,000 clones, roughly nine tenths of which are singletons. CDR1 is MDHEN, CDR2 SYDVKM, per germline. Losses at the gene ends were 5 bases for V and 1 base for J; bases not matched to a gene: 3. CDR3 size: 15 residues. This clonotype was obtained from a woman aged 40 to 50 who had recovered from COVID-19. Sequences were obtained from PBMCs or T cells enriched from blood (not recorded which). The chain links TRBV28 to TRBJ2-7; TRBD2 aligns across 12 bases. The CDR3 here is CASSPGTSGSYEQYF. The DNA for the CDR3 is TGTGCCAGCAGTCCCGGGACTAGCGGGTCCTACGAGCAGTACTTC.